The clone carrying this TCR beta chain occurred many times. Its target is unknown. V was shortened by 4 bases and J by 6 bases, with 12 bases between the two germline ends. The CDR3 is 13 residues long. Per germline, CDR1 LGHNA and CDR2 YNFKEQ. This entry comes from a study of CD8 T cells in ankylosing spondylitis. General study results and limits: The authors found the disease-linked clones to be CD8+ and relatively rare in peripheral blood. Reports say disease-linked clones showed up significantly more in matched ankylosing spondylitis synovial fluid. The study identified a TCR beta motif of several highly homologous variants that appeared characteristic of ankylosing spondylitis blood.

TCR beta libraries were made by quantitative 5'-RACE with molecular barcodes. TCRdb passed the 5' RACE reads through MiXCR, listing each CDR3 protein once. The sample includes about 240,000 distinct CDR3 sequences, about 11% of them seen just once. This chain joins TRBV4-2 and TRBJ1-1; the D gene is possibly TRBD1 (5 bases). This receptor was obtained from a male donor with ankylosing spondylitis or in good health (not recorded which). The sequencing sample was made of blood, either unsorted or a sorted T cell fraction (not recorded which). In DNA, the CDR3 is TGTGCCAGCAGCCGGAGGGACGTCCCTGAAGCTTTCTTT. It encodes CASSRRDVPEAFF.